This entry describes one T cell receptor beta chain. Its antigen remains unidentified. The method was immunoSEQ multiplex PCR; TCRdb's version includes in-frame clones alone and lacks a portion of them. The sample holds approximately 350,000 clones; around 86% are singletons and the top ten take 3.4%. Treatment denoted: some 19 received Ad26.COV2.S at low or high dose, single or two shots; about 5 received placebo; per-sample allocation not given. Day 63 after the first injection of vaccine or placebo was the sampling time. V shed 1 base, J shed 3 bases, and the junction held 9 bases outside the gene matches. Germline V gene sequence: CDR1 MNHEY, CDR2 SMNVEV (reference sequence). The CDR3 extends over 19 amino acids. These data come from a study of Ad26.COV2.S vaccination and SARS-CoV-2 variants. Whole-study findings and limits: A substantial breadth of spike-specific CD8+ and CD4+ T cell responses after vaccination has been reported.

This sample comprised peripheral blood, obtained in a trial of Ad26.COV2.S vaccine versus placebo. The V and J genes are TRBV27 and TRBJ2-2, with 12 nucleotides matching TRBD2. This clonotype originated in a person between 18 and 60 years old who received the Ad26.COV2.S COVID-19 vaccine or a placebo. This CDR3 reads CASSLYSRRLAGDTGELFF. CDR3 sequence (DNA): TGTGCCAGCAGTTTATATTCCAGGAGACTAGCGGGGGACACCGGGGAGCTGTTTTTT.